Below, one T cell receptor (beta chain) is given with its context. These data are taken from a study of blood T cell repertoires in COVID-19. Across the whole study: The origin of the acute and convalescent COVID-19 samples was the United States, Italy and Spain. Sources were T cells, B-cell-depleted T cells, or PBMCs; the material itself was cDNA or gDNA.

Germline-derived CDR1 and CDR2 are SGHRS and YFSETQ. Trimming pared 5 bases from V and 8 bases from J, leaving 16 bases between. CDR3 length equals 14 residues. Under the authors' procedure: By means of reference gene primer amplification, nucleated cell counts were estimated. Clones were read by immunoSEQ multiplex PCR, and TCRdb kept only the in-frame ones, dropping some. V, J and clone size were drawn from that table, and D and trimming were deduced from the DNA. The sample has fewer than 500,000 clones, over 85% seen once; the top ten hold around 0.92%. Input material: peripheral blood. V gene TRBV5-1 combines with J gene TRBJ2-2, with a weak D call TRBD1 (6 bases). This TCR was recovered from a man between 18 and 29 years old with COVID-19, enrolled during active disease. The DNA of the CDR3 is TGCGCCAGCAGAGAACAGGGATACGCGGGGGAGCTGTTTTTT. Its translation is CASREQGYAGELFF.